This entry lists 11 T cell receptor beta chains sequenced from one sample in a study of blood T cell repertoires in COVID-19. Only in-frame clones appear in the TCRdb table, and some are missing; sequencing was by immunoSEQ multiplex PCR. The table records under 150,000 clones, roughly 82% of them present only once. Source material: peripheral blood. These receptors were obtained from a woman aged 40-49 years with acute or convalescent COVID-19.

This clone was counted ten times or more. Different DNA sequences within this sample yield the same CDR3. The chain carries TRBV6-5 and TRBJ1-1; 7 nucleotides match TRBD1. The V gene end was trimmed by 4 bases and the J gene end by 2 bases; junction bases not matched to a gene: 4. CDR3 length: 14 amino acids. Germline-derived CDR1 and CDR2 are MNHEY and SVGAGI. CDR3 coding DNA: TGTGCCAGCAGTTCGACAGGGTTCAACACTGAAGCTTTCTTT. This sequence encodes CASSSTGFNTEAFF.

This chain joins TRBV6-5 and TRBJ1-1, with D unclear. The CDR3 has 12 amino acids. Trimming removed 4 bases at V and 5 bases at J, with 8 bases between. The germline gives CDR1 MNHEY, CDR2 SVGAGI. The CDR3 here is CASSFGETEAFF. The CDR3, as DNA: TGTGCCAGCAGTTTCGGGGAGACTGAAGCTTTCTTT.

As DNA, the CDR3 is TGTGCCAGCACCGGGAGCCTCAACTATGGCTACACCTTC. Translation: CASTGSLNYGYTF. The chain has TRBV2 and TRBJ1-2; D is unresolved. V dropped 7 bases and J dropped 2 bases, with 11 bases sitting between them. The CDR3 consists of 13 residues. Germline CDR1 and CDR2: SNHLY and FYNNEI.

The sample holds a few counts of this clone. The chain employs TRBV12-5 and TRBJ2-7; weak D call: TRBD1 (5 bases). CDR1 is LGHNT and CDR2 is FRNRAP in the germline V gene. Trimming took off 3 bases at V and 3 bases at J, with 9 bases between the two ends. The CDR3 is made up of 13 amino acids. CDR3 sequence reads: CASGLQEYYEQYF. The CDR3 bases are TGTGCTAGTGGTTTACAGGAGTACTACGAGCAGTACTTC.

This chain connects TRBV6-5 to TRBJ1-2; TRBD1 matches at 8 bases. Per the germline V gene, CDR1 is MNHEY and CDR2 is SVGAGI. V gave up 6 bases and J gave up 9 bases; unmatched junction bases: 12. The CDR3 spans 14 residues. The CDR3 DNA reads TGTGCCAGCAGCCGACAGGGGAGTGTTTATCGCTACACCTTC. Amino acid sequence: CASSRQGSVYRYTF.

CDR3 sequence reads: CAWSRSGGKNTEAFF. For the CDR3, the DNA is TGTGCCTGGAGTAGGTCAGGGGGAAAGAACACTGAAGCTTTCTTT. This chain links TRBV30 with TRBJ1-1; 7 nucleotides line up with TRBD1. Looked up from germline, CDR1 is GTSNPN and CDR2 is SVGIG (reference sequence). V was clipped by 2 bases and J by 1 base; unmatched bases: 7. The CDR3 extends over 15 amino acids.

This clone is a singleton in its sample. The CDR3 spells CASSRADEQYF. The CDR3 DNA reads as TGCGCCAGCAGCCGAGCCGACGAGCAGTACTTC. The rearrangement links TRBV4-1 to TRBJ2-7; the D is unclear. Germline lookup yields CDR1 MGHRA and CDR2 YSYEKL. Trimming stripped 4 bases from V and 5 bases from J, with 6 bases between. CDR3 length equals 11 residues.

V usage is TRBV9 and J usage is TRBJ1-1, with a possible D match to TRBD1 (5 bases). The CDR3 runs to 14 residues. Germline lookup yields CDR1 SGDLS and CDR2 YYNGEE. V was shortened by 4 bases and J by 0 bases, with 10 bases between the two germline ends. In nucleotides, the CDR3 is TGTGCCAGCAGCAAAGGACAAATGAACACTGAAGCTTTCTTT. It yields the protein CASSKGQMNTEAFF.

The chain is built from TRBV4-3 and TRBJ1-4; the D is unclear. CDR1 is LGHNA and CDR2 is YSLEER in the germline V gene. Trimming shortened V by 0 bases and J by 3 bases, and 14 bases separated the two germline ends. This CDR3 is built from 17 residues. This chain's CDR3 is CASSQDLVFLANEKLFF. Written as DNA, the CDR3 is TGCGCCAGCAGCCAAGATTTAGTCTTTTTAGCTAATGAAAAACTGTTTTTT.

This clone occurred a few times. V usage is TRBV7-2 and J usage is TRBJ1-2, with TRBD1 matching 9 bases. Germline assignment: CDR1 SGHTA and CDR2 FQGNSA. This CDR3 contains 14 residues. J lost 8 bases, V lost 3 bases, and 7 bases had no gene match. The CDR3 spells CASSFVQGADGYTF. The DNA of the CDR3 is TGTGCCAGCAGCTTTGTACAGGGGGCGGACGGCTACACCTTC. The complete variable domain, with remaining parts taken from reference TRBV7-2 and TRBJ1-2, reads GAGVSQSPSNKVTEKGKDVELRCDPISGHTALYWYRQSLGQGLEFLIYFQGNSAPDKSGLPSDRFSAERTGGSVSTLTIQRTQQEDSAVYLCASSFVQGADGYTFGSGTRLTVV.

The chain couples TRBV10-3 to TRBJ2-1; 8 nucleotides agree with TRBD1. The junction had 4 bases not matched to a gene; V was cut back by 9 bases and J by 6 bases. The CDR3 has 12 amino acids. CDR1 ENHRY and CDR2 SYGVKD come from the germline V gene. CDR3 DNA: TGTGCCATAAGGACAGGGACCAATGAGCAGTTCTTC. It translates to CAIRTGTNEQFF.